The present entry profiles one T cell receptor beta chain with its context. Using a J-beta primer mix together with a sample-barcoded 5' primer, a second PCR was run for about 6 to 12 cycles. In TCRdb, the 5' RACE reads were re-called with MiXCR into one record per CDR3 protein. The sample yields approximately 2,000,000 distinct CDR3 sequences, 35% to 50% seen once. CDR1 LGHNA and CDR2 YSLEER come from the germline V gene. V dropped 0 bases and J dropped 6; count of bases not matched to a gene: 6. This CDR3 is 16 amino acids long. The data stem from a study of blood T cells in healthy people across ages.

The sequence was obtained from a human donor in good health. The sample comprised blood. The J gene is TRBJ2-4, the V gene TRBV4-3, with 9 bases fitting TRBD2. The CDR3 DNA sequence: TGCGCCAGCAGCCAAGATCTGACTAGCGGAATAAACATTCAGTACTTC. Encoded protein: CASSQDLTSGINIQYF.